The rows below give T cell receptor beta chains drawn from one sample of a study of T cell responses to AZD1222 COVID-19 vaccine. Method: immunoSEQ multiplex PCR; TCRdb's copy keeps in-frame clones and lacks some. The sample carries 120,000 to 150,000 clones, around 88% recorded once. Sequencing was performed on peripheral blood, taken on day 0 of MenACWY control vaccination. The receptors here all came from an adult in good health. Each CDR3 is given with its conserved first and last residue. D genes are given only for firm matches. The size field is filled for only some rows; it gives once, few, many or a size class.

V gene	D gene	clone size	J gene	CDR3 DNA	CDR3 protein
TRBV30	.	.	TRBJ1-5	TGTGCCTGGACCCAGGGAAATAGCAATCAGCCCCAGCATTTT	CAWTQGNSNQPQHF
TRBV19	TRBD1	.	TRBJ1-2	TGTGCCAGTAGTAAAGTTCATGGGACAGGGGGTGGCTACACCTTC	CASSKVHGTGGGYTF
TRBV3-1/TRBV3-2	.	.	TRBJ1-3	TGTGCCAGCAGCCAAGCGTCAGGGGAAAACACCATATATTTT	CASSQASGENTIYF
TRBV29-1	.	once	TRBJ2-7	TGCAGCGTTGACGCACCCGAGGGGACACCCCACGAGCAGTACTTC	CSVDAPEGTPHEQYF
TRBV28	TRBD1	.	TRBJ1-5	TGTGCCAGCAGTTTTACGGACAGGAAGAATCAGCCCCAGCATTTT	CASSFTDRKNQPQHF
TRBV5-1	.	once	TRBJ2-2	TGCGCCAGCAGATTCCAGACTGCGAACACCGGGGAGCTGTTTTTT	CASRFQTANTGELFF
TRBV21-1	.	.	TRBJ2-7	TGTGCCAGCAGCAAGGGACAGCTAGCGGGAGTACTCTACGAGCAGTACTTC	CASSKGQLAGVLYEQYF
TRBV18	.	once	TRBJ2-3	TGTGCCAGCTCACCACAGGGAGTTACGCAGTATTTT	CASSPQGVTQYF
TRBV18	.	.	TRBJ1-3	TGTGCCAGCTCACGGGACTCCACTCCTCACGCTGGAAACACCATATATTTT	CASSRDSTPHAGNTIYF
TRBV5-4	.	.	TRBJ1-3	TGTGCCAGCAGCTTGTCATCAAGCTCTGGAAACACCATATATTTT	CASSLSSSSGNTIYF
TRBV6-5	.	.	TRBJ1-2	TGTGCCAGCAGTTACTCTGGCAGACCCAATGGCTACACCTTC	CASSYSGRPNGYTF
TRBV19	.	.	TRBJ2-1	TGTGCCAGTAGTCCTCGCCCCCAAGGGGGAGCCAATGAGCAGTTCTTC	CASSPRPQGGANEQFF
TRBV30	.	.	TRBJ1-3	TGTGCCTGGAGTGTCGGCGCGGGCACCATATATTTT	CAWSVGAGTIYF
TRBV9	TRBD1	.	TRBJ1-4	TGTGCCAGCAGCGTCGGGGGACAGGCTGACGAAAAACTGTTTTTT	CASSVGGQADEKLFF
TRBV4-3	.	few	TRBJ1-4	TGCGCCAGCAGCCAAGTTGATGGCCCTAAACGGGATAAACTGTTTTTT	CASSQVDGPKRDKLFF
TRBV2	.	.	TRBJ2-3	TGTGCCAGCGCGGGGGACAACCTGAGCACAGATACGCAGTATTTT	CASAGDNLSTDTQYF
TRBV2	.	few	TRBJ2-7	TGTGCCAGCAGTTCTTTGATGGCGGGGAGACGTTACGAGCAGTACTTC	CASSSLMAGRRYEQYF
TRBV5-5	.	.	TRBJ1-1	TGTGCCAGCAGCTTTTCCAACACTGAAGCTTTCTTT	CASSFSNTEAFF
TRBV3-1/TRBV3-2	.	.	TRBJ1-4	TGTGCCAGCAGGCTTACAGGAGCAACTAATGAAAAACTGTTTTTT	CASRLTGATNEKLFF
TRBV20-1	.	.	TRBJ2-1	TGCAGTGCTAGGGGTATCAATGAGCAGTTCTTC	CSARGINEQFF
TRBV9	.	few	TRBJ1-4	TGTGCCAGCAGCTCCCAGCCAGCAACTAATGAAAAACTGTTTTTT	CASSSQPATNEKLFF
TRBV5-1	.	.	TRBJ1-2	TGCGCCAGCAGCGGAGGACAGTTACTTAACTATGGCTACACCTTC	CASSGGQLLNYGYTF
TRBV24-1	.	.	TRBJ1-5	TGTGCCACCAGTGATTTCAATCAGCCCCAGCATTTT	CATSDFNQPQHF
TRBV14	.	.	TRBJ1-3	TGTGCCAGCAGCCAAGTTGGGGTTGGGGACCGCAACACCATATATTTT	CASSQVGVGDRNTIYF
TRBV7-3	.	once	TRBJ2-7	TGTGCCAGCAGCCTGGGACCTAGCTCCTACGAGCAGTACTTC	CASSLGPSSYEQYF
TRBV6-2/TRBV6-3	.	.	TRBJ2-7	TGTGCCAGCAGTTATCGGCCAGGGCTCGAGCAGTACTTC	CASSYRPGLEQYF
TRBV7-9	.	.	TRBJ2-3	TGTGCCAGCAGCCTAGCCCTAGATACGCAGTATTTT	CASSLALDTQYF
TRBV5-1	.	.	TRBJ1-3	TGCGCCAGCAGAGAACCAGGGGCGGAGAACACCATATATTTT	CASREPGAENTIYF
TRBV19	.	.	TRBJ1-1	TGTGCCAGTACCCCGACAGTGAACACTGAAGCTTTCTTT	CASTPTVNTEAFF
TRBV7-9	TRBD1	.	TRBJ1-5	TGTGCCAGCAGCTTAGCAGAGTCGACAGGGGATATTCAGCCCCAGCATTTT	CASSLAESTGDIQPQHF
TRBV5-1	.	.	TRBJ1-5	TGCGCCAGCAGCTTGGGAACAGCATTTGATCAGCCCCAGCATTTT	CASSLGTAFDQPQHF